A single T cell receptor beta chain is shown here with its context. These data belong to a study of blood T cell repertoires in COVID-19. Authors' methods: From reference gene primer amplification, estimates of nucleated cell counts were derived. Using immunoSEQ multiplex PCR, the repertoire was profiled, and TCRdb retains in-frame clones only, with some absent. That table furnishes V, J and clone size, whereas the DNA furnished D and trimming. This sample has 200,000 to 250,000 clones, with around 85% found just once. With 4 bases removed from V and 1 base from J, the gap between germline ends came to 11 bases. This CDR3 is 15 amino acids long. Germline-derived CDR1 and CDR2 are LNHDA and SQIVND (reference sequence). Participants were aged roughly 18 to 90 years, lived in 20 to 30 US areas, and enrolled virtually. Cohorts were based on clinical histories the participants reported.

V and J are TRBV19 and TRBJ1-5; D call uncertain. This TCR was sampled from a woman between 50 and 59 years old in a cohort exposed to, infected with or recovered from COVID-19 (not recorded which). The material sequenced was PBMCs or T cells enriched from blood (not recorded which). The CDR3 sequence: CASSRFELSNQPQHF. The CDR3 DNA reads TGTGCCAGTAGTAGGTTTGAGCTCAGCAATCAGCCCCAGCATTTT.